The TCR beta chain described here comes from a study of T-cell memory formation after mild COVID-19. Study-level background: The TCR clusters were mostly specific to one donor. The study's findings and limits: Certain responding clones were present in pre-infection memory, suggesting participation of cross-reactive memory.

A word on this clonotype: What it binds is unknown.

V shed 0 bases, J shed 2 bases, and the junction held 3 bases outside the gene matches. Germline lookup yields CDR1 SGHRS and CDR2 YFSETQ. This CDR3 is built from 15 residues. Constant-segment primers were used for 5'RACE, and the resulting TCR alpha and TCR beta cDNA libraries carried sample barcodes and UMIs. TCRdb reanalysed the 5' RACE reads using MiXCR and keeps one entry per CDR3 protein. This sample has fewer than 450,000 distinct CDR3 sequences, with 24% found just once. Sample: PBMCs or a T cell subset sorted from them (not recorded which). The TCR originated in an adult woman who had mild COVID-19 (a few samples of this study predate the infection). Cell type and time point are not known. This chain uses TRBV5-1 with TRBJ2-7; TRBD2 agrees at 9 bases. CDR3 amino acids: CASSLGSGSAYEQYF. The CDR3 DNA reads TGCGCCAGCAGCTTGGGTAGCGGGAGCGCCTACGAGCAGTACTTC.